The 12 T cell receptor beta chains below were found in one sample sequenced in a study of response to subunit inactivated influenza vaccine. TCRdb used MiXCR to reprocess the RT-PCR reads, holding one entry per CDR3 protein. The sample gives roughly 650,000 distinct CDR3 sequences, roughly 14% of which show up once; about 9.9% is in the top ten. This sample comprised PBMCs from blood, obtained approximately 12 days after vaccination. The origin of the receptors is a man over 45 who received an inactivated influenza vaccine.

This clonotype was counted only a few times. The rearrangement joins TRBV5-5 to TRBJ1-1; D unclear. The CDR3 is made up of 14 amino acids. CDR1 and CDR2 from the germline V gene are SGHKS and YYEKEE (reference sequence). V was clipped by 3 bases and J by 1 base, with 10 bases between them. The CDR3 region is CASSSVSRNTEAFF. The CDR3, as DNA: TGTGCCAGCAGCTCCGTTTCTAGGAACACTGAAGCTTTCTTT. Filled out from reference TRBV5-5 and TRBJ1-1, the complete variable domain reads DAGVTQSPTHLIKTRGQQVTLRCSPISGHKSVSWYQQVLGQGPQFIFQYYEKEERGRGNFPDRFSARQFPNYSSELNVNALLLGDSALYLCASSSVSRNTEAFFGQGTRLTVV.

This clonotype appeared a few times. J is TRBJ2-1 and V is TRBV11-2; D ambiguous. The V and J ends lost 7 bases and 3 bases respectively, with 16 bases between them. The germline CDR1 and CDR2 sequences are SGHAT and FQNNGV. This CDR3 contains 15 residues. The CDR3: CASTKVPSLYNEQFF. The CDR3 DNA reads as TGTGCCAGCACCAAAGTACCCTCCCTCTACAATGAGCAGTTCTTC.

This clonotype was observed a handful of times. The CDR3: CASSWTASTDTQYF. In DNA, the CDR3 is TGTGCCAGCAGTTGGACAGCCAGCACAGATACGCAGTATTTT. The chain uses TRBV6-5 and TRBJ2-3; D possibly corresponds to TRBD1 (6 bases). The CDR3 is made up of 14 amino acids. CDR1 and CDR2 from the germline V gene are MNHEY and SVGAGI. The V end lost 4 bases, the J end lost 0 bases, and 8 bases lay between the germline ends.

This clonotype was detected a few times. The V and J genes are TRBV20-1 and TRBJ1-1; 7 bases align to TRBD1. CDR1 and CDR2 from the germline V gene are DFQATT and SNEGSKA (reference sequence). V lost 2 bases, J lost 5 bases, and 5 bases stayed unmatched. This CDR3 is built from 13 residues. The CDR3 bases are TGCAGTGCTAGAAAACAGGGGCCAACTGAAGCTTTCTTT. It codes for CSARKQGPTEAFF.

This clonotype has a count of ten or more. The CDR3 DNA follows: TGTGCCAGCAGTGCCCCCTTTGGGGCCAGCTCCTACGAGCAGTACTTC. Protein sequence: CASSAPFGASSYEQYF. The rearrangement joins TRBV28 to TRBJ2-7; perhaps TRBD1 as D (5 bases). The V gene lost 5 bases and the J gene lost 0 bases, with 17 bases spanning the gap. Germline-derived CDR1 and CDR2 are MDHEN and SYDVKM. The CDR3 contains 16 residues.

The chain is built from TRBV5-1 and TRBJ2-5, with D perhaps matching TRBD2 (5 bases). This CDR3 has 13 residues. CDR1 and CDR2 from the germline V gene are SGHRS and YFSETQ. The V gene lost 0 bases and the J gene lost 4 bases, with 7 bases spanning the gap. This CDR3 reads CASSLGTLETQYF. In DNA, the CDR3 is TGCGCCAGCAGCTTGGGGACTTTAGAGACCCAGTACTTC.

The CDR3: CASSLRGLASGEQYF. CDR3 DNA: TGTGCCAGCAGCTTAAGGGGACTAGCCTCAGGCGAGCAGTACTTC. V and J are TRBV7-2 and TRBJ2-7; 9 bases are shared with TRBD2. The ends lost 2 bases at V and 6 bases at J; junction bases unmatched: 8. This CDR3 spans 15 amino acids. Germline V gene sequence: CDR1 SGHTA, CDR2 FQGNSA.

The V and J genes are TRBV20-1 and TRBJ2-2, with 13 positions matching TRBD2. The trim removed 3 bases at V and 2 bases at J, leaving 9 bases unmatched. CDR1 DFQATT and CDR2 SNEGSKA come from the germline V gene (reference sequence). The CDR3 extends over 18 amino acids. The CDR3 sequence: CSARDLRLAGGNTGELFF. CDR3 nucleotide sequence: TGCAGTGCTAGGGACTTAAGACTAGCGGGAGGAAACACCGGGGAGCTGTTTTTT.

The chain uses TRBV7-9 and TRBJ2-2; D remains ambiguous. The V gene lost 4 bases and the J gene lost 4 bases, with 13 bases spanning the gap. CDR1 SEHNR and CDR2 FQNEAQ come from the germline V gene (reference sequence). The CDR3 totals 15 residues. The CDR3 nucleotides are TGTGCCAGCAGCTCGAGCCCCAGGTCCACCGGGGAGCTGTTTTTT. It codes for CASSSSPRSTGELFF.

V and J are TRBV19 and TRBJ2-7, with 9 positions matching TRBD1. The CDR3 is 14 amino acids. From germline, CDR1 is LNHDA and CDR2 SQIVND (reference sequence). V shed 4 bases and J 2 bases; nucleotides not matched to a gene: 3. CDR3 nucleotide sequence: TGTGCCAGTAGTAGGACAGGGGATACCTACGAGCAGTACTTC. Amino acid sequence: CASSRTGDTYEQYF. Together with reference TRBV19 and TRBJ2-7, the CDR3 gives the full variable domain: DGGITQSPKYLFRKEGQNVTLSCEQNLNHDAMYWYRQDPGQGLRLIYYSQIVNDFQKGDIAEGYSVSREKKESFPLTVTSAQKNPTAFYLCASSRTGDTYEQYFGPGTRLTVT.

This clonotype was counted between two and nine times. J is TRBJ1-5 and V is TRBV15; D remains unclear. The germline V gene encodes CDR1 LNHNV and CDR2 YYDKDF (reference sequence). The V end lost 0 bases, the J end lost 2 bases, and 8 bases lay between the germline ends. The CDR3 sequence is 15 residues long. CDR3: CATSRDQQGNQPQHF. CDR3 DNA sequence: TGTGCCACCAGCAGAGATCAGCAGGGCAATCAGCCCCAGCATTTT.

This clonotype was counted ten times or more. This rearrangement joins TRBV27 to TRBJ2-6, with D perhaps matching TRBD1 (5 bases). Trimming removed 0 bases at V and 4 bases at J, with 7 bases between. This CDR3 has 15 amino acids. Germline CDR1 reads MNHEY; CDR2 reads SMNVEV (reference sequence). The CDR3, as DNA: TGTGCCAGCAGTTTATCAGGGGTCGGGGCCAACGTCCTGACTTTC. It is translated as CASSLSGVGANVLTF.